These T cell receptor beta chains were read from a single sample in a study of cytomegalovirus exposure and HLA in healthy donors. Profiled with immunoSEQ multiplex PCR; TCRdb holds only in-frame clones, not every one. The sample lists roughly 59,000 clones; 60% to 70% were seen once. The sequenced sample consisted of PBMCs. Receptors were obtained from a man between 35 and 55 years old in good health and CMV-seropositive. Both conserved end residues are part of each CDR3. The order of the fields is clone size, J gene, D gene, V gene, CDR3 protein, CDR3 DNA. D genes are given only for firm matches. A clone size is listed for some rows: how often the clone was seen (once, few, many), or a class if it is expanded.

size: NA; J: TRBJ2-7; D: TRBD2; V: TRBV10-3; CDR3: CAISEGLAGVGEQYF; DNA: TGTGCCATCAGTGAGGGACTAGCGGGAGTTGGCGAGCAGTACTTC
size: NA; J: TRBJ1-2; D: NA; V: TRBV7-8; CDR3: CASSTPGGVNYGYTF; DNA: TGTGCCAGCAGCACCCCGGGAGGGGTGAACTATGGCTACACCTTC
size: few; J: TRBJ2-1; D: TRBD2; V: TRBV29-1; CDR3: CSVLAVSYNEQFF; DNA: TGCAGCGTTCTAGCGGTGAGCTACAATGAGCAGTTCTTC
size: NA; J: TRBJ1-5; D: NA; V: TRBV19; CDR3: CASSIVHSGNSNQPQHF; DNA: TGTGCCAGTAGTATAGTACACTCAGGGAATAGCAATCAGCCCCAGCATTTT
size: few; J: TRBJ2-1; D: TRBD2; V: TRBV11-2; CDR3: CASSPHRDYQFF; DNA: TGTGCCAGCAGCCCACACCGGGACTACCAGTTCTTC
size: NA; J: TRBJ2-7; D: TRBD1; V: TRBV7-6; CDR3: CASSRQGPHEQYF; DNA: TGTGCCAGCAGCAGACAGGGACCCCACGAGCAGTACTTC
size: few; J: TRBJ2-1; D: TRBD1; V: TRBV29-1; CDR3: CSVGQGIEQFF; DNA: TGCAGCGTTGGACAGGGTATAGAGCAGTTCTTC
size: few; J: TRBJ2-7; D: TRBD2; V: TRBV6-6; CDR3: CASSPIAGGGEQYF; DNA: TGTGCCAGCAGTCCCATAGCGGGAGGGGGCGAGCAGTACTTC
size: NA; J: TRBJ1-1; D: NA; V: TRBV11-2; CDR3: CASSLDLMAVEAFF; DNA: TGTGCCAGCAGCTTAGATCTAATGGCGGTGGAAGCTTTCTTT
size: NA; J: TRBJ1-5; D: NA; V: TRBV29-1; CDR3: CSVAGRSHNQPQHF; DNA: TGCAGCGTCGCGGGACGGTCTCACAATCAGCCCCAGCATTTT
size: NA; J: TRBJ1-2; D: NA; V: TRBV6-1; CDR3: CASRQNYGYTF; DNA: TGTGCCAGCAGGCAGAACTATGGCTACACCTTC
size: few; J: TRBJ1-6; D: NA; V: TRBV4-1; CDR3: CASSQGSEVSPLHF; DNA: TGCGCCAGCAGCCAAGGGTCCGAGGTTTCACCCCTCCACTTT
size: NA; J: TRBJ2-7; D: TRBD2; V: TRBV18; CDR3: CASSPPAGGIGEQYF; DNA: TGTGCCAGCTCACCACCAGCGGGAGGTATCGGGGAGCAGTACTTC
size: NA; J: TRBJ2-1; D: NA; V: TRBV19; CDR3: CASSMGRGYYNEQFF; DNA: TGTGCCAGTAGTATGGGGCGGGGATACTACAATGAGCAGTTCTTC
size: few; J: TRBJ2-2; D: TRBD1; V: TRBV7-8; CDR3: CASSLASQGEHGELFF; DNA: TGTGCCAGCAGCTTAGCGTCACAGGGGGAGCACGGGGAGCTGTTTTTT
size: NA; J: TRBJ2-1; D: TRBD2; V: TRBV6-6; CDR3: CASSLFELAGLNEQFF; DNA: TGTGCCAGCAGTTTATTTGAACTAGCGGGATTAAATGAGCAGTTCTTC
size: NA; J: TRBJ2-2; D: NA; V: TRBV7-9; CDR3: CASSLAGGGTGELFF; DNA: TGTGCCAGCAGCTTAGCGGGAGGGGGCACCGGGGAGCTGTTTTTT
size: NA; J: TRBJ2-3; D: TRBD2; V: TRBV9; CDR3: CASSVGPGGSTDTQYF; DNA: TGTGCCAGCAGCGTAGGGCCGGGGGGGAGCACAGATACGCAGTATTTT
size: few; J: TRBJ1-2; D: TRBD1; V: TRBV4-3; CDR3: CASSQPRDRGDGYTF; DNA: TGCGCCAGCAGCCAACCTCGGGACAGGGGGGATGGCTACACCTTC
size: NA; J: TRBJ2-1; D: TRBD1; V: TRBV7-9; CDR3: CASSVGTGGNNEQFF; DNA: TGTGCCAGCAGCGTCGGGACAGGGGGTAACAATGAGCAGTTCTTC
size: NA; J: TRBJ2-7; D: TRBD2; V: TRBV5-6; CDR3: CASTLAGSSYEQYF; DNA: TGTGCCAGCACTCTAGCGGGTAGCTCCTACGAGCAGTACTTC
size: NA; J: TRBJ2-7; D: NA; V: TRBV19; CDR3: CASSYLGKSYEQYF; DNA: TGTGCCAGTAGTTACTTGGGCAAATCCTACGAGCAGTACTTC
size: NA; J: TRBJ1-5; D: NA; V: TRBV4-2; CDR3: CASSQDSGVGNQPQHF; DNA: TGTGCCAGCAGCCAAGATTCCGGGGTCGGCAATCAGCCCCAGCATTTT
size: NA; J: TRBJ2-3; D: TRBD2; V: TRBV4-3; CDR3: CASSPSGRGFADTQYF; DNA: TGCGCCAGCAGCCCTAGCGGGCGGGGGTTCGCAGATACGCAGTATTTT
size: NA; J: TRBJ1-2; D: NA; V: TRBV6-4; CDR3: CASSELGGYGYTF; DNA: TGTGCCAGCAGTGAGCTAGGGGGTTATGGCTACACCTTC
size: NA; J: TRBJ2-7; D: TRBD1; V: TRBV29-1; CDR3: CSVVWTGTYEQYF; DNA: TGCAGCGTTGTGTGGACAGGGACGTACGAGCAGTACTTC
size: NA; J: TRBJ1-1; D: TRBD1; V: TRBV18; CDR3: CASSPPTGQGTEAFF; DNA: TGTGCCAGCTCACCACCAACAGGACAGGGGACTGAAGCTTTCTTT
size: NA; J: TRBJ2-2; D: TRBD2; V: TRBV27; CDR3: CASSLSGLAGTGELFF; DNA: TGTGCCAGCAGTTTATCGGGACTAGCGGGCACCGGGGAGCTGTTTTTT
size: NA; J: TRBJ2-2; D: TRBD2; V: TRBV9; CDR3: CASSVVTSGTGELFF; DNA: TGTGCCAGCAGCGTAGTGACTAGCGGGACCGGGGAGCTGTTTTTT
size: NA; J: TRBJ2-2; D: TRBD2; V: TRBV7-6; CDR3: CASTPSGGTGELFF; DNA: TGTGCCAGCACCCCTTCGGGGGGCACCGGGGAGCTGTTTTTT
size: NA; J: TRBJ2-2; D: NA; V: TRBV7-9; CDR3: CAGGVGAGELFF; DNA: TGTGCCGGCGGGGTTGGGGCCGGGGAGCTGTTTTTT
size: NA; J: TRBJ2-5; D: NA; V: TRBV6-6; CDR3: CASIFSGVAETQYF; DNA: TGTGCCAGCATTTTTTCCGGGGTAGCAGAGACCCAGTACTTC
size: NA; J: TRBJ1-2; D: NA; V: TRBV30; CDR3: CAWSTGQNYGYTF; DNA: TGTGCCTGGAGCACCGGACAGAACTATGGCTACACCTTC
size: NA; J: TRBJ2-7; D: NA; V: TRBV7-8; CDR3: CASSYRGPYEQYF; DNA: TGTGCCAGCAGTTACAGAGGGCCCTACGAGCAGTACTTC
size: few; J: TRBJ1-1; D: TRBD1; V: TRBV6-6; CDR3: CASNDRGPNTEAFF; DNA: TGTGCCAGCAACGACAGGGGGCCCAACACTGAAGCTTTCTTT
size: NA; J: TRBJ2-3; D: NA; V: TRBV21-1; CDR3: CASSKFPRDTQYF; DNA: TGTGCCAGCAGCAAATTTCCCAGAGATACGCAGTATTTT
size: NA; J: TRBJ1-2; D: TRBD1; V: TRBV6-1; CDR3: CAHVGQGNRGYTF; DNA: TGTGCCCATGTTGGACAGGGGAATCGTGGCTACACCTTC
size: NA; J: TRBJ2-1; D: TRBD2; V: TRBV7-8; CDR3: CASSLVTSGGAYNEQFF; DNA: TGTGCCAGCAGCTTAGTTACCAGCGGGGGGGCGTACAATGAGCAGTTCTTC
size: once; J: TRBJ2-3; D: NA; V: TRBV7-2; CDR3: CASSPHYFAQYF; DNA: TGTGCCAGCAGCCCTCACTATTTCGCGCAGTATTTT
size: NA; J: TRBJ2-1; D: TRBD2; V: TRBV4-1; CDR3: CASSQGLAEGLSSYNEQFF; DNA: TGCGCCAGCAGCCAAGGACTAGCGGAGGGCCTAAGCTCCTACAATGAGCAGTTCTTC
size: NA; J: TRBJ2-7; D: TRBD1; V: TRBV2; CDR3: CASSALGRGPNEQYF; DNA: TGTGCCAGCAGCGCCCTCGGAAGGGGGCCAAACGAGCAGTACTTC
size: few; J: TRBJ2-3; D: NA; V: TRBV6-5; CDR3: CASSYHDYTDTQYF; DNA: TGTGCCAGCAGTTATCATGACTACACAGATACGCAGTATTTT
size: NA; J: TRBJ2-7; D: TRBD1; V: TRBV5-1; CDR3: CASSLGTGPLYEQYF; DNA: TGCGCCAGCAGCCTAGGGACAGGCCCTCTCTACGAGCAGTACTTC
size: NA; J: TRBJ2-7; D: NA; V: TRBV6-1; CDR3: CASSAGAREQYF; DNA: TGTGCCAGCAGTGCAGGGGCGCGCGAGCAGTACTTC
size: NA; J: TRBJ2-3; D: NA; V: TRBV30; CDR3: CAWSRIDAGTDTQYF; DNA: TGTGCCTGGAGTAGGATCGATGCGGGGACAGATACGCAGTATTTT
size: NA; J: TRBJ2-2; D: TRBD2; V: TRBV11-2; CDR3: CAFKQLGTTNTGELFF; DNA: TGTGCGTTTAAACAACTCGGGACTACAAACACCGGGGAGCTGTTTTTT
size: few; J: TRBJ2-7; D: NA; V: TRBV2; CDR3: CASEGTSYEQYF; DNA: TGTGCCAGCGAGGGAACATCCTACGAGCAGTACTTC
size: NA; J: TRBJ1-2; D: NA; V: TRBV7-6; CDR3: CASSLGAGPGRGYTF; DNA: TGTGCCAGCAGCTTAGGGGCCGGGCCAGGGAGGGGCTACACCTTC
size: NA; J: TRBJ1-4; D: TRBD1; V: TRBV30; CDR3: CAWSSGGGEKLFF; DNA: TGTGCCTGGAGTTCAGGGGGTGGCGAAAAACTGTTTTTT
size: NA; J: TRBJ2-1; D: TRBD1; V: TRBV27; CDR3: CASSPGQGLNEQFF; DNA: TGTGCCAGCAGTCCCGGACAGGGTCTCAATGAGCAGTTCTTC
size: NA; J: TRBJ1-2; D: NA; V: TRBV6-5; CDR3: CASTTARRSGYTF; DNA: TGTGCCAGCACGACAGCGCGAAGATCTGGCTACACCTTC
size: NA; J: TRBJ1-2; D: NA; V: TRBV10-2; CDR3: CASSEQGSYTF; DNA: TGCGCCAGCAGTGAGCAGGGGAGCTACACCTTC
size: NA; J: TRBJ1-1; D: NA; V: TRBV7-2; CDR3: CASSRTGLGTEAFF; DNA: TGTGCCAGCAGCCGCACAGGGCTAGGCACTGAAGCTTTCTTT
size: NA; J: TRBJ2-1; D: NA; V: TRBV4-1; CDR3: CASSQTLATYNERFF; DNA: TGCGCCAGCAGCCAGACGCTAGCAACCTACAATGAGCGGTTCTTC
size: NA; J: TRBJ2-1; D: TRBD2; V: TRBV28; CDR3: CASSFSSGSNEQFF; DNA: TGTGCCAGCAGTTTCTCTAGCGGGAGTAATGAGCAGTTCTTC